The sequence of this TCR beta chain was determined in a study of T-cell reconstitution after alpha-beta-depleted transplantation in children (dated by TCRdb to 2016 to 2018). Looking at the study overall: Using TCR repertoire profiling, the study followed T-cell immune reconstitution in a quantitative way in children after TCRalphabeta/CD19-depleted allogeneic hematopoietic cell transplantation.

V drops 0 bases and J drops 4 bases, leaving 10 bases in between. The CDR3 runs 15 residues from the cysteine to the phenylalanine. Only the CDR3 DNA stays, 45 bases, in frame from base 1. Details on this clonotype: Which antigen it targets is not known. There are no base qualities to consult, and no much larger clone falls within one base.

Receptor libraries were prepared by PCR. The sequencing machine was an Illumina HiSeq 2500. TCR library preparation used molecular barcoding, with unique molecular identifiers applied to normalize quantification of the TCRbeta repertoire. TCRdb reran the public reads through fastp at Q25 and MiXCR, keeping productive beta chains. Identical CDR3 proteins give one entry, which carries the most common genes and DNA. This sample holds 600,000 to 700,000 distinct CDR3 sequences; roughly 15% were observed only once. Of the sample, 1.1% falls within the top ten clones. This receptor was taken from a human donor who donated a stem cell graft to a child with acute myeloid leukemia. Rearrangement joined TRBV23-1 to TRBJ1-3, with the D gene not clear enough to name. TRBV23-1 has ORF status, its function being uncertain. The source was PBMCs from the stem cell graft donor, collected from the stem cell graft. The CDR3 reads CASSQSTDLGNTIYF. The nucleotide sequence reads TGCGCCAGCAGTCAATCGACTGACTTGGGAAACACCATATATTTT.